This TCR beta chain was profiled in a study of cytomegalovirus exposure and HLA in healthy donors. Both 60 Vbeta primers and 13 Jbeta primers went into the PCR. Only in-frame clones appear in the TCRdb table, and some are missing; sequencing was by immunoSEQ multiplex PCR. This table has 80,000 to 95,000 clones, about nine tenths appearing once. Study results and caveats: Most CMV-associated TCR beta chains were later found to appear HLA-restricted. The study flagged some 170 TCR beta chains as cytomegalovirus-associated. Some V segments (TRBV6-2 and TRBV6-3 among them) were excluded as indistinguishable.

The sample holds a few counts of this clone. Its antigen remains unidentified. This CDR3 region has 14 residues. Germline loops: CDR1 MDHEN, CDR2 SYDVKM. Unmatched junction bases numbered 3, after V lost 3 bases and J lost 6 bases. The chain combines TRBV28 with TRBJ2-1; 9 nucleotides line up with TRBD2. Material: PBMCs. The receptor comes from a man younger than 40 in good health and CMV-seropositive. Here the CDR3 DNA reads TGTGCCAGCAGTTTGTCTAGCGGGATCAATGAGCAGTTCTTC. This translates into CASSLSSGINEQFF. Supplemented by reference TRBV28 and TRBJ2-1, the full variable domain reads DVKVTQSSRYLVKRTGEKVFLECVQDMDHENMFWYRQDPGLGLRLIYFSYDVKMKEKGDIPEGYSVSREKKERFSLILESASTNQTSMYLCASSLSSGINEQFFGPGTRLTVL.